This T cell receptor beta chain stems from a study of tumor-infiltrating lymphocytes in localized non-small cell lung cancer. The length of the CDR3 is 16 residues. V shed 4 bases and J shed 0 bases, with 14 bases lying between them. Germline loops: CDR1 SGHNT, CDR2 YENEEA. Profiled with immunoSEQ multiplex PCR; TCRdb holds only in-frame clones, not every one. Counted here are 13,000 to 15,000 clones, about four fifths occurring once; the ten biggest clones make up approximately 2.6%. The TCR originated in a human donor with non-small cell lung cancer. J is TRBJ2-3 and V is TRBV11-3; D may be TRBD1 or TRBD2 (5 bases each). The sample consisted of lung tumor tissue. DNA for the CDR3: TGTGCCAGCAGCTCGGGACGGAAAACTAGCACAGATACGCAGTATTTT. This sequence encodes CASSSGRKTSTDTQYF.